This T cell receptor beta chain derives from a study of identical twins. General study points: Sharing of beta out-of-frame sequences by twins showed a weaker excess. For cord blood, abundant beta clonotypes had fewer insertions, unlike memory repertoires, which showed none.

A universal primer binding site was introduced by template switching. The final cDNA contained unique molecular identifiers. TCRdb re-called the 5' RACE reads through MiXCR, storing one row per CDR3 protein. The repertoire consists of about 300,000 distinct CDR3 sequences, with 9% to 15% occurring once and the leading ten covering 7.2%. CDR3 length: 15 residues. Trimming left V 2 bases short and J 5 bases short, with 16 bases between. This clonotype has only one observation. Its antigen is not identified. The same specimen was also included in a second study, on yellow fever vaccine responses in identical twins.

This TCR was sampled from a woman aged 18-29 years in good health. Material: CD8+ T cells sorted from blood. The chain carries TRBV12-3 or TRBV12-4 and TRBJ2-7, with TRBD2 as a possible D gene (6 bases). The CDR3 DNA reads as TGTGCCAGCAGTTTAAGGTTGGGAGGCGGTCACGAGCAGTACGTC. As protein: CASSLRLGGGHEQYV.